The subject of this entry is one TCR beta chain. Per the original data handling: Counts of nucleated cells, estimated from reference gene primer amplification, were obtained. This table comes from immunoSEQ multiplex PCR, and its TCRdb copy is limited to in-frame clones, with some not included. The D gene and trimming were derived from the DNA, and the V and J assignments and clone size from that table. This sample has some 74,000 clones, with 80% to 95% found just once. This CDR3 spans 14 amino acids. The ends were cut back, 3 bases at V and 2 bases at J, with 11 bases in the middle. Germline CDR1 is LNHNV and CDR2 is YYDKDF (reference sequence). These data are taken from a study of blood T cell repertoires in COVID-19. Overall study: Italy, Spain and the United States were the sources of the convalescent and acute COVID-19 samples. T cells, B-cell-depleted T cells, or PBMCs provided the cDNA or gDNA that served as material.

One Seattle source followed patients from active infection through their disease course. The chain is built from TRBV15 and TRBJ2-7; D perhaps matches TRBD1 (6 bases). This TCR was recovered from a man between 50 and 59 years old with COVID-19, enrolled during active disease. Sequences were obtained from peripheral blood. CDR3 amino acids: CATSSRTDTYEQYF. The DNA for the CDR3 is TGTGCCACCAGCAGTAGGACAGATACCTACGAGCAGTACTTC.